This T cell receptor (beta chain) was identified during a study of T cell repertoires in cytomegalovirus infection. Study summary: Public TCR beta signatures marked donors with CMV infection and the matching HLA.

The CDR3 is made up of 14 amino acids. Trimming took 6 bases from V and 9 from J; bases not matched to a gene: 14. Germline V lookup: CDR1 MNHEY, CDR2 SVGEGT. This clonotype was seen repeatedly, ten times or more. TCRdb re-called the reads through MiXCR, storing one row per CDR3 protein. The table lists a few hundred thousand distinct CDR3 sequences, 15% to 20% of them singletons. This chain joins TRBV6-2 or TRBV6-3 and TRBJ2-7; 7 bases match TRBD1. This receptor was obtained from a human donor in good health (CMV status not recorded). Some clones in this sample may be carry-over from other donors' samples. Sequenced material: PBMCs. The CDR3 DNA reads TGTGCCAGCAGGATAACCTTGACAGGGCCGAGGCAGTACTTC. The encoded protein is CASRITLTGPRQYF.